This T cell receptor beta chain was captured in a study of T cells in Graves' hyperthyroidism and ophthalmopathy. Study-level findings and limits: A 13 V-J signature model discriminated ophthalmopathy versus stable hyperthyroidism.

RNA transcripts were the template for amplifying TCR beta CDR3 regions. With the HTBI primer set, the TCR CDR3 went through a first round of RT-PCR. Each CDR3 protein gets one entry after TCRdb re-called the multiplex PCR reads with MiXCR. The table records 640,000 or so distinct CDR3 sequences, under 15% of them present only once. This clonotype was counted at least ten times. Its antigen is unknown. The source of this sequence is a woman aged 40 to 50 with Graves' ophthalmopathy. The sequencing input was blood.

The CDR3 DNA follows: TGCAGTGCTAGAGACCTTAGCGGGAGGAATCCCTACGAGCAGTACTTC. Protein product: CSARDLSGRNPYEQYF. V and J are TRBV20-1 and TRBJ2-7; 10 bases are shared with TRBD2. The germline V gene has CDR1 DFQATT and CDR2 SNEGSKA (reference sequence). The CDR3 consists of 16 residues. V lost 0 bases and J lost 2; bases outside the gene matches: 7.